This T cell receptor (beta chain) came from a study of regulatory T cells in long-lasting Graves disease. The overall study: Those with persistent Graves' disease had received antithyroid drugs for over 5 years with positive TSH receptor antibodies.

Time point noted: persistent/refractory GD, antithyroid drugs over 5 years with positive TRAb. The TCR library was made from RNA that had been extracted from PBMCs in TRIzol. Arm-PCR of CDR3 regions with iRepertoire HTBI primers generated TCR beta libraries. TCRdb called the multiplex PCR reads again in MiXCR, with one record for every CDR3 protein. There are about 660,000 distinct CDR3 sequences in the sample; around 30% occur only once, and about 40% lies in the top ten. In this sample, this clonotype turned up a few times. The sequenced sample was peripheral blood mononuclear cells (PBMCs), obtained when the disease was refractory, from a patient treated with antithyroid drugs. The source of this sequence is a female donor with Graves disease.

The CDR3 loop is CSVEDRGGTEAFF. In nucleotides, the CDR3 is TGCAGCGTTGAAGACAGGGGAGGAACTGAAGCTTTCTTT. The chain couples TRBV29-1 to TRBJ1-1; possibly TRBD1 for D (6 bases). The V gene's germline CDR1 is SQVTM and CDR2 ANQGSEA. The CDR3 totals 13 residues. V was clipped by 0 bases and J by 5 bases, with 10 bases between them.